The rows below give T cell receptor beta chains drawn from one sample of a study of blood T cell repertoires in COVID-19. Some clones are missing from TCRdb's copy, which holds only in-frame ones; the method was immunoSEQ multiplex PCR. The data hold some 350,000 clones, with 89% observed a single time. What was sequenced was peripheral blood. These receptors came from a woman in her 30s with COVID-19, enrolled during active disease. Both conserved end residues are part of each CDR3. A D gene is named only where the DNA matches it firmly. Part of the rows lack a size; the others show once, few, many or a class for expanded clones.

CDR3 DNA: TGTGCTAGTGGTTTTTCAGGGGATCAGCCCCAGCATTTT
CDR3 protein: CASGFSGDQPQHF
J gene: TRBJ1-5
clone size: .
D gene: .
V gene: TRBV12-5

CDR3 DNA: TGCAGTGCCCGTCGGTTCTATGGCTACACCTTC
CDR3 protein: CSARRFYGYTF
J gene: TRBJ1-2
clone size: .
D gene: .
V gene: TRBV20-1

CDR3 DNA: TGTGCCAGCAGACCTCTCCGGGACAGGGGGTACAATGAGCAGTTCTTC
CDR3 protein: CASRPLRDRGYNEQFF
J gene: TRBJ2-1
clone size: .
D gene: TRBD1
V gene: TRBV7-2

CDR3 DNA: TGTGCCAGCAGCCTCGCGACTTTTTACAATGAGCAGTTCTTC
CDR3 protein: CASSLATFYNEQFF
J gene: TRBJ2-1
clone size: .
D gene: .
V gene: TRBV14

CDR3 DNA: TGTGCCAGCAGCGGCCGGGATCAGCCCCAGCATTTT
CDR3 protein: CASSGRDQPQHF
J gene: TRBJ1-5
clone size: .
D gene: .
V gene: TRBV7-9

CDR3 DNA: TGTGCCAGCAGCTTGGTGGGAGTATATGGCTACACCTTC
CDR3 protein: CASSLVGVYGYTF
J gene: TRBJ1-2
clone size: .
D gene: .
V gene: TRBV5-4

CDR3 DNA: TGCGCCAGCAGCCAAGACCTTCAGGGGTGGGACACTGAAGCTTTCTTT
CDR3 protein: CASSQDLQGWDTEAFF
J gene: TRBJ1-1
clone size: .
D gene: .
V gene: TRBV4-3

CDR3 DNA: TGTGCCAGCAGTTTACCCTTGACAGGGGCCTACGAGCAGTACTTC
CDR3 protein: CASSLPLTGAYEQYF
J gene: TRBJ2-7
clone size: .
D gene: TRBD1
V gene: TRBV28

CDR3 DNA: TGTGCCAGCAGCTTAGACGGGGAGTTCACAGATACGCAGTATTTT
CDR3 protein: CASSLDGEFTDTQYF
J gene: TRBJ2-3
clone size: .
D gene: .
V gene: TRBV7-8

CDR3 DNA: TGTGCCAGCTCACCCGGGGGCACAGATACGCAGTATTTT
CDR3 protein: CASSPGGTDTQYF
J gene: TRBJ2-3
clone size: .
D gene: .
V gene: TRBV9

CDR3 DNA: TGTGCCAGCAGTGAAATGGGTACAGGCTACGAGCAGTACTTC
CDR3 protein: CASSEMGTGYEQYF
J gene: TRBJ2-7
clone size: .
D gene: .
V gene: TRBV6-1

CDR3 DNA: TGTGCCAGCAGCTCCCTGGTCAGGGGACAACAAGAGACCCAGTACTTC
CDR3 protein: CASSSLVRGQQETQYF
J gene: TRBJ2-5
clone size: .
D gene: .
V gene: TRBV7-2

CDR3 DNA: TGTGCCAGTAGTACAGGACTAGCGGGGGGATACACAGATACGCAGTATTTT
CDR3 protein: CASSTGLAGGYTDTQYF
J gene: TRBJ2-3
clone size: .
D gene: TRBD2
V gene: TRBV19

CDR3 DNA: TGCGCCAGCAACCCCGGTCACGCGAACACCGGGGAGCTGTTTTTT
CDR3 protein: CASNPGHANTGELFF
J gene: TRBJ2-2
clone size: .
D gene: .
V gene: TRBV10-1

CDR3 DNA: TGTGCCAGCAGTTTATCCGGACAGGGTGGTAATCAGCCCCAGCATTTT
CDR3 protein: CASSLSGQGGNQPQHF
J gene: TRBJ1-5
clone size: .
D gene: TRBD1
V gene: TRBV28

CDR3 DNA: TGTGCCAGCAGCTATGAAGGGGTCAAAAACATTCAGTACTTC
CDR3 protein: CASSYEGVKNIQYF
J gene: TRBJ2-4
clone size: .
D gene: .
V gene: TRBV7-8

CDR3 DNA: TGTGCCAGCAGCTTCAACAGGGGGGATGAGCAGTTCTTC
CDR3 protein: CASSFNRGDEQFF
J gene: TRBJ2-1
clone size: .
D gene: TRBD1
V gene: TRBV7-9

CDR3 DNA: TGTGCCAGCAGGGGGAACGTAAAGGGACAGGGGCCCTACGAGCAGTACTTC
CDR3 protein: CASRGNVKGQGPYEQYF
J gene: TRBJ2-7
clone size: many
D gene: TRBD1
V gene: TRBV27

CDR3 DNA: TGTGCCAGCAGCTTGACAGGGACAAACACTGAAGCTTTCTTT
CDR3 protein: CASSLTGTNTEAFF
J gene: TRBJ1-1
clone size: .
D gene: .
V gene: TRBV5-6

CDR3 DNA: TGCAGTGCTAGTCGGAGGGTTTTAGTAATGAACACTGAAGCTTTCTTT
CDR3 protein: CSASRRVLVMNTEAFF
J gene: TRBJ1-1
clone size: .
D gene: .
V gene: TRBV20-1

CDR3 DNA: TGTGCCAGCAGTGAGCAAGGGGTACACCAAGAGACCCAGTACTTC
CDR3 protein: CASSEQGVHQETQYF
J gene: TRBJ2-5
clone size: .
D gene: .
V gene: TRBV2

CDR3 DNA: TGTGCCAGCAGGGCGGGAAGTAACCCCAATGAGCAGTTCTTC
CDR3 protein: CASRAGSNPNEQFF
J gene: TRBJ2-1
clone size: .
D gene: .
V gene: TRBV11-2